This T cell receptor beta chain was sequenced in a study of technical replicates of blood from a handful of donors. V lost 5 bases and J 1 base, leaving 19 bases between the germline ends. The CDR3 consists of 17 residues. Germline V gene lookup returns CDR1 SGHNT and CDR2 YENEEA. Profiled with immunoSEQ multiplex PCR; TCRdb holds only in-frame clones, not every one. The table lists under 100,000 clones, around 94% of them singletons, with around 0.25% in the top ten. The clonotype originates from a human donor in good health. The gene calls are TRBV11-3 and TRBJ2-3; the D gene is possibly TRBD2 (6 bases). Sequences were obtained from T cells isolated from PBMCs. The CDR3 DNA reads TGTGCCAGCAGCCCCACCCCTGTAACGGGGGGCACAGATACGCAGTATTTT. It yields the protein CASSPTPVTGGTDTQYF.